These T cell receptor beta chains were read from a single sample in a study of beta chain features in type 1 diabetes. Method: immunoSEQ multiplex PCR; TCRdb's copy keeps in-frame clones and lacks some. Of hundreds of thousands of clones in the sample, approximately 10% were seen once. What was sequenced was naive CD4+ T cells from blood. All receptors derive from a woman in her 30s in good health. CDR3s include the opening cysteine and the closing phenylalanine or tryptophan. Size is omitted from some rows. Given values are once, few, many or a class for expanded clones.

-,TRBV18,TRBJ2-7,CASSPTLGLDEQYF
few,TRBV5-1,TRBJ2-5,CASSSGRRETQYF
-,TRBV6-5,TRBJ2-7,CASSRDRGRGEQYF
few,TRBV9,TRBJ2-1,CASSGGALAPLDNEQFF
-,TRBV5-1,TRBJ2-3,CASSGTSGRPSTDTQYF
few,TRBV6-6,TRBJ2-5,CATSSASGRLETQYF
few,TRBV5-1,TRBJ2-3,CASSSFRQGGTDTQYF
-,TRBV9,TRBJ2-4,CASSPQAGAGKNIQYF
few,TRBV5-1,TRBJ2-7,CASSLRGAYEQYF
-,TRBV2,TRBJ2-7,CARRLAGTYEQYF
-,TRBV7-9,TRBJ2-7,CASSFSDEQYF
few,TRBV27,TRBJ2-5,CASSSDRQETQYF
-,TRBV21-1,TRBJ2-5,CASTKGGGRRETQYF
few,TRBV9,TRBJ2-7,CASSVSGLAGVGEQYF
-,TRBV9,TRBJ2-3,CASSVAGATDTQYF
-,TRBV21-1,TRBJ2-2,CASSNCGASTGELFF
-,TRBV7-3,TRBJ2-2,CASRLTGGNTGELFF
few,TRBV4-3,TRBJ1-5,CASSQESYRNQPQHF
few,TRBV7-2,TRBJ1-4,CASSLTGSIEKLFF
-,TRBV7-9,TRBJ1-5,CASSAGGDQPQHF
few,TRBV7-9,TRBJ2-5,CASKALAEETQYF
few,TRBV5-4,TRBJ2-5,CASSSRDRAQETQYF
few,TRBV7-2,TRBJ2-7,CASSLVARGLAGFSYEQYF
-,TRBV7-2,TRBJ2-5,CASSLAGRRAGARETQYF
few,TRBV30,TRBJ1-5,CAWSTGQGGNQPQHF
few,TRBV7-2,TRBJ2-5,CASSFGGRTEETQYF
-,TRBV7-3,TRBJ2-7,CASSPGTGSEQYF
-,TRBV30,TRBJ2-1,CAWTGTSRFSYNEQFF
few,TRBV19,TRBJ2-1,CASSIDSSGRAGEQFF
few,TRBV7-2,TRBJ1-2,CASSRGQGVNYGYTF
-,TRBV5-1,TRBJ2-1,CASSLAWTGNNEQFF
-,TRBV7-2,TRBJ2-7,CASSPEGGAGAYEQYF
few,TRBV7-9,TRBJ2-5,CASSFWVGMGETQYF
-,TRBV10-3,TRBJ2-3,CAISPTSADTQYF
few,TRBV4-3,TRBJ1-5,CASSQGQGADQPQHF
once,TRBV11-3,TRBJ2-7,CASSLDPGPRGQIDYEQYF
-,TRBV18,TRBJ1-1,CASSRQENTEAFF
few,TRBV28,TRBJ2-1,CASIEEGLPRVEQFF
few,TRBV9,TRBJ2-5,CASSPEGGRGETQYF
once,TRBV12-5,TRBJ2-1,CASGPTTSLGLAGGNEQFF